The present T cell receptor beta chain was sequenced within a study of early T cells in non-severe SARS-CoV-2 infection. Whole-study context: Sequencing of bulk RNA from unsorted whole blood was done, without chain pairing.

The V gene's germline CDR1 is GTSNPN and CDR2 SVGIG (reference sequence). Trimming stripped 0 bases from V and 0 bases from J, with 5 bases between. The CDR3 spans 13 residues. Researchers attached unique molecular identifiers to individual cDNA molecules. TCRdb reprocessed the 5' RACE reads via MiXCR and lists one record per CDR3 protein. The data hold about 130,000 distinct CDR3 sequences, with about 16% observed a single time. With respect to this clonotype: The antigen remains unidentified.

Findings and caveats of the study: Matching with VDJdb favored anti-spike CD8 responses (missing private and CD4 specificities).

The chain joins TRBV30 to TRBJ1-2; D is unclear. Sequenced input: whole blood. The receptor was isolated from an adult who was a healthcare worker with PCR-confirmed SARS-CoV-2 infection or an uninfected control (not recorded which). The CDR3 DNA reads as TGTGCCTGGAGTGTCGATACTAACTATGGCTACACCTTC. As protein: CAWSVDTNYGYTF.